This note documents a single TCR beta chain sequence. This clone was seen a single time. The antigen it recognizes is unknown. Per-base quality was not reported, and no clone a single base away is much larger than it. Library preparation employed the immunoSEQ multiplex PCR assay. For the multiplex PCR, a mixture combining 60 forward primers for TCR Vbeta segments and 13 reverse primers for TCR Jbeta segments was used. A multiplex PCR assay on genomic DNA amplified the CDR3 region of rearranged TCR beta genes. The Illumina HiSeq System was used to sequence the amplified TCR beta libraries as 87-base-pair reads. The authors processed their data as follows. A later analysis tallied 75 million to 95 million unique TCR beta chains across the 666 repertoires, and approximately 11 million of those chains were shared by two or more donors. Raw reads were error-corrected and collapsed into unique sequences with a nearest-neighbor algorithm that merged closely related sequences to remove PCR and sequencing errors. CDR3 sequences were aligned to IMGT reference sequences to assign V, D and J gene segments. For a sequence to be retained, a match of at least six nucleotides to both a V gene segment and a J gene segment was required. A rearrangement counted as productive if the CDR3 had no stop codons and remained in frame with V and J, and every other rearrangement counted as non-productive. Following IMGT convention, CDR3 was defined as the stretch from the second conserved V-encoded cysteine up to the conserved J-encoded phenylalanine. Sequences without an unambiguous match to a single V gene segment were excluded from the earlier analysis of 587 of the donors. In an earlier analysis of approximately 610 of the donors, V segments were called functional above 56.7% productive rearrangements and were called segregating when the between-donor standard deviation exceeded 5%. A statistical classification framework was built to diagnose cytomegalovirus status from the catalog of TCR beta chain sequences. V and J gene assignment, in a later analysis, came from comparing TCR nucleotide sequences with IMGT/GENE-DB human TR gene sequences. Using the TCRdist pipeline, a later analysis assigned CDR3 sequences along with most-parsimonious VDJ recombination scenarios. In a later analysis, each TCR beta chain was defined by its CDR3 amino acid sequence together with its V-gene family, and reads lacking a unique V-gene family were excluded. To address suspected cross-contamination and a sequencing artifact, a later analysis removed a few hundred highly shared, low-generation-probability nucleotide sequences. In a later analysis, a clonal expansion index for each public chain was calculated from normalized within-repertoire ranks of inferred template counts. In a later analysis, generation probabilities were computed with a VDJ recombination model fitted to out-of-frame rearrangements, and the resulting probabilities were checked against IGoR. In a later analysis, TCR-TCR, TCR-HLA and TCR-CMV co-occurrence was scored with hypergeometric tests, and a repertoire-size bias correction was applied to TCR pairs. To estimate false discovery rates, a later analysis permuted the HLA or CMV assignments 20 times. A later analysis grouped co-occurring TCRs with DBSCAN, adding TCRdist sequence similarity when clustering within HLA-allele-positive subsets. Repertoires with fewer than 30,000 or more than 120,000 public chains, plus five repertoires with anomalous nucleotide sharing, were excluded from co-occurrence clustering. In TCRdb, the immuneACCESS table is reduced to in-frame sequences with V and J assigned. These tables do not hold every clone; where another copy was compared, an unresolved V gene accounts for under half, and the others remain unexplained. V, J and clone size are those of that table, while D and trimming were read from the DNA. The sample contains 120,000 or so clones, about three quarters of them found a single time. The ten top clones hold around 3.5% of the sample.

This record belongs to a study of cytomegalovirus exposure and HLA in healthy donors (dated by TCRdb to 2017 to 2019). As for the study more broadly: An earlier analysis of more than 550 of the donors reported about 300 Gb of sequence data and some 110 million unique TCR beta sequences obtained from approximately 180 million T cells. Of the roughly 400 genotyped donors, about 80% fell in the genetic ancestry cluster associated with self-reported Caucasian donors. Every discovery cohort repertoire had been produced on one sequencing platform. The T cell repertoires of 666 subjects were profiled by immunosequencing and related to cytomegalovirus serostatus. A later analysis re-examined previously published TCR beta repertoires from 500 to 700 donors and added high-resolution HLA genotyping to investigate patterns of TCR occurrence. Typing coverage varied by locus: roughly 629-640 donors for A, B, C, DRB1 and DQB1; more than 500 for DQA1; nearly 610 for DPA1; 400 to 480 for DPB1. An early release that covered roughly 600 HLA-typed donors contained about 300 gigabases of sequencing data and tens of millions of unique TCR sequences. Among several hundred genotyped donors of the cohort, an average of about 220,000 unique TCR beta nucleotide sequences was sequenced per donor, of which about 18% were non-productive. Donor age, sex, ethnicity and CMV serostatus were compiled together with the repertoire data. In the later analysis, no new phenotypic data were used to find candidate immune exposures; instead, reliance was placed on TCR beta sequences and their occurrence across donors. In a later genetic analysis, genome-wide SNP genotypes for about three fifths of the roughly 670 donors were used, and that subset was treated as a discovery cohort. High-throughput TCR immunosequencing, statistical association of individual TCRs with disease status, and machine learning were combined to predict cytomegalovirus infection status. In an earlier analysis of 500 to 650 of the donors, high-throughput TCR beta sequencing was used to judge whether each TCR beta V gene segment behaved as functional or pseudogenic. The study aimed to test whether signatures of past pathogen exposure could be identified by cataloging public T cell receptors. In addition to the first cohort of 666 subjects, a separate validation cohort of 120 different subjects was used. HLA typing included class I and class II loci at four-digit resolution. Five DR-DQ haplotypes were treated as single units for association and clustering because of strong linkage in the cohort. Overall study results and their limits: In this cohort, only TCR beta chains were sequenced, and detectable features were limited by the absence of alpha or paired-chain data. The study gave a list of about 150 TCR beta chains associated with cytomegalovirus. A later analysis associated about 18,000 TCR beta sequences with specific HLA alleles at a false discovery rate of 0.05. Presence/absence analyses assumed roughly uniform sequencing depth across donors, an assumption that may not hold. In a later analysis, several top co-occurrence clusters were reported to appear linked to parvovirus B19, influenza, CMV and Epstein-Barr virus. Compared with the roughly 720-donor mean, donors in an Asian-associated ancestry cluster had fewer N-insertions in productive TCRs, according to a later genetic analysis. Compared with equally common non-associated chains, HLA-associated TCR beta chains in a later analysis were more clonally expanded and had lower generation probabilities. Because the 87-base-pair reads could not distinguish some IMGT-functional V segments, including TRBV6-2 and TRBV6-3, those segments were excluded. In an earlier analysis of over 550 of the donors, most TCR beta V segments were observed in productive rearrangements about 90% or about 30% of the time, broadly matching IMGT annotations. A cluster of highly shared sequence variants was judged likely to represent a technical artifact of the sequencing pipeline. In both the original and validation cohorts, the classifier was reported to diagnose cytomegalovirus status with high specificity and sensitivity. A further reported finding was that TCR beta sequences accurately predicted the HLA-A and HLA-B alleles for most subjects in the first cohort. The authors suggested that the approach could potentially be generalized to other disease states and immunological phenotypes. Most CMV-associated TCR beta chains appeared to be HLA-restricted in a later analysis, and the HLA associations seemed to be driven largely by CMV exposure. Strong co-occurrence of HLA alleles, especially DR and DQ, made assigning TCR associations to individual alleles difficult. According to a later analysis, TCR association rates differed among HLA loci, with DRB1 alleles showing the most associated TCRs and HLA-C alleles showing the fewest. In vitro tests confirmed that three of the cytomegalovirus-associated TCR beta chains recognize cytomegalovirus antigens. Because counts were too low, some 17 rarely observed V segments, including chromosome 9 orphons, were excluded from the earlier analysis of 587 of the donors. Because some donors lacked HLA typing at each locus, the association tests relied only on the typed subset. Most TCR sequences were seen in very few donors, while some public TCRs were found in many individuals. Correlated functional status among segregating V segments might be attributable to linkage disequilibrium, but an unknown experimental factor could not be ruled out. For the cohort, immune exposure information was limited to CMV serostatus. V-gene and J-gene trimming of TCR beta chains was associated with a missense DCLRE1C variant in a later genetic analysis, and the association was replicated in an independent cohort.

In total, approximately 690 healthy bone marrow donors made up the cohort. All cohort members were sampled while nominally healthy, although unrecorded immune exposures were likely present. The donor tested CMV seronegative, placing the donor among the 300 to 400 seronegative members of the cohort. A peripheral blood sample was collected from each donor, and TCR beta sequencing was performed on peripheral blood mononuclear cells. The Qiagen DNeasy Blood Extraction Kit was used to extract genomic DNA from the blood cell samples. Reading the germline V gene gives CDR1 ENHRY and CDR2 SYGVKD. The cysteine opens and the phenylalanine closes a CDR3 of 15 amino acids. The entry retains the CDR3 DNA only, 45 bases that are in frame from base 1. The trim is 0 bases for V and 3 bases for J, with a gap of 12 bases between the germline ends.

The rearrangement combines TRBV10-3 with TRBJ2-7; perhaps TRBD1 is the D gene, with 6 bases matching. This receptor was identified in a man between 25 and 39 years old in good health and CMV-seronegative. The sample was PBMCs. The CDR3 reads as follows: CAISESQGLFYEQYF. The nucleotide sequence reads as follows: TGTGCCATCAGTGAGTCGCAGGGGCTATTCTACGAGCAGTACTTC.